The 29 T cell receptor beta chains below all came from one sample that was sequenced in a study of blood T cell repertoires in COVID-19. The data were produced by immunoSEQ multiplex PCR, yet TCRdb's version contains in-frame clones alone and is incomplete. The data show approximately 27,000 clones, around 88% seen once. The sample was peripheral blood. The receptors originated from a man in his 70s with acute or convalescent COVID-19.

The V and J genes are TRBV5-6 and TRBJ2-7; 8 bases are shared with TRBD1. This CDR3 contains 15 residues. Germline V lookup: CDR1 SGHDT, CDR2 YYEEEE. Trimming removed 6 bases from V and 3 bases from J; junction bases left unmatched: 11. The CDR3 sequence: CASTLNGQGFYEQYF. The CDR3 DNA follows: TGTGCCAGCACCCTGAATGGACAGGGTTTCTACGAGCAGTACTTC.

V and J are TRBV4-1 and TRBJ2-2; possible D gene TRBD1, 5 bases. The V gene's germline CDR1 is MGHRA and CDR2 YSYEKL. The CDR3 runs to 16 residues. V lost 4 bases and J 6 bases, leaving 18 bases between the germline ends. CDR3 DNA: TGCGCCAGCAGCCTTGATCCAGGGTTTTCTGCCGGGGAGCTGTTTTTT. It encodes CASSLDPGFSAGELFF.

The chain joins TRBV5-5 to TRBJ2-1; 10 bases line up with TRBD1. Trimming cost V 1 base and J 4 bases; bases outside gene matches: 2. This CDR3 has 15 amino acids. Germline V lookup: CDR1 SGHKS, CDR2 YYEKEE (reference sequence). The chain's CDR3 is CASSLRTGGYNEQFF. CDR3 nucleotide sequence: TGTGCCAGCAGCTTGAGGACAGGGGGTTACAATGAGCAGTTCTTC.

The chain couples TRBV29-1 to TRBJ1-4, with a tentative D call TRBD1 (5 bases). V was pared by 5 bases and J by 4 bases, with 11 bases between. The CDR3 consists of 13 residues. Germline-derived CDR1 and CDR2 are SQVTM and ANQGSEA. The CDR3 spells CSVRQSYNEKLFF. The CDR3 DNA reads as TGCAGCGTTCGACAGAGCTATAATGAAAAACTGTTTTTT.

The chain couples TRBV18 to TRBJ1-2, with D maybe TRBD1 (5 bases). V gave up 4 bases and J gave up 0 bases, with 12 bases separating them. There are 15 residues in the CDR3. The germline V gene encodes CDR1 KGHSH and CDR2 LQKENI. The CDR3 nucleotides read TGTGCCAGCTCACGGATAAAACAGGCTAACTATGGCTACACCTTC. As protein: CASSRIKQANYGYTF.

This clone was seen a handful of times. The chain recombines TRBV5-1 with TRBJ1-1; D is ambiguous. Trimming took 0 bases from V and 1 from J, leaving 19 bases between them. CDR3 length equals 18 residues. Germline values: CDR1 SGHRS, CDR2 YFSETQ. The CDR3 region is CASSLGSTARSGNTEAFF. DNA of the CDR3: TGCGCCAGCAGCTTGGGTAGTACTGCTAGGTCGGGGAACACTGAAGCTTTCTTT.

The gene calls are TRBV14 and TRBJ2-1, with 7 bases lining up with TRBD2. V lost 5 bases and J lost 3; bases outside the gene matches: 4. CDR3 length: 14 amino acids. Germline CDR1 SGHDN, CDR2 FVKESK. CDR3 in DNA: TGTGCCAGCAGCGGCGGGAGTAACTACAATGAGCAGTTCTTC. It is translated as CASSGGSNYNEQFF.

The chain links TRBV2 to TRBJ2-7, with TRBD1 matching 7 bases. Looked up from germline, CDR1 is SNHLY and CDR2 is FYNNEI. The CDR3 is made up of 17 amino acids. Trimming removed 1 base from V and 5 bases from J; junction bases left unmatched: 14. The CDR3 sequence: CASSEEGPGQVVDEQYF. Here the CDR3 DNA reads TGTGCCAGCAGTGAAGAGGGTCCCGGACAGGTGGTAGACGAGCAGTACTTC.

The chain recombines TRBV5-4 with TRBJ1-2; 10 positions match TRBD1. CDR3 length: 14 amino acids. V lost 3 bases to trimming and J lost 8 bases; unmatched junction nucleotides: 7. The germline gives CDR1 SGHNT, CDR2 YYREEE (reference sequence). The CDR3 sequence: CASSWDRGERGYTF. CDR3 DNA sequence: TGTGCCAGCAGCTGGGACAGGGGAGAGAGGGGCTACACCTTC.

The V call is TRBV9, the J call TRBJ2-3, with 7 positions matching TRBD1. Germline V gives CDR1 SGDLS, CDR2 YYNGEE. The CDR3 has 14 residues. V trimming: 3 bases; J trimming: 5 bases; junction bases outside the gene matches: 6. CDR3 coding DNA: TGTGCCAGCAGCGGCCCACAGGGGATAGATACGCAGTATTTT. Its translation is CASSGPQGIDTQYF. Combining the CDR3 with reference TRBV9 and TRBJ2-3 gives the whole variable domain DSGVTQTPKHLITATGQRVTLRCSPRSGDLSVYWYQQSLDQGLQFLIQYYNGEERAKGNILERFSAQQFPDLHSELNLSSLELGDSALYFCASSGPQGIDTQYFGPGTRLTVL.

The sample holds a few counts of this clone. The chain has TRBV19 and TRBJ2-2; TRBD1 matches 9 bases. This CDR3 is 15 amino acids long. The germline CDR1 and CDR2 sequences are LNHDA and SQIVND (reference sequence). Trimming removed 8 bases from V and 6 bases from J; junction bases left unmatched: 10. The CDR3 nucleotides are TGTGCCAGTTCCCCGTCCAGGACAGGGGCCGGGGAGCTGTTTTTT. Its translation: CASSPSRTGAGELFF. The full variable domain, in which reference TRBV19 and TRBJ2-2 provide the parts outside the CDR3, is DGGITQSPKYLFRKEGQNVTLSCEQNLNHDAMYWYRQDPGQGLRLIYYSQIVNDFQKGDIAEGYSVSREKKESFPLTVTSAQKNPTAFYLCASSPSRTGAGELFFGEGSRLTVL.

The chain recombines TRBV21-1 with TRBJ1-1. TRBV21-1 is annotated as a pseudogene. CDR3 length: 14 amino acids. CDR3: CASSKVLNYTEAFF. DNA for the CDR3: TGTGCCAGCAGCAAAGTGCTGAACTACACTGAAGCTTTCTTT.

The rearrangement links TRBV5-1 to TRBJ2-1; D is ambiguous. CDR1 is SGHRS, CDR2 YFSETQ, per germline. There are 15 residues in the CDR3. V lost 1 base and J 3 bases, leaving 11 bases between the germline ends. The CDR3 nucleotides read TGCGCCAGCAGCTTGCAGTTGTCAGGCTACAATGAGCAGTTCTTC. Translating it yields CASSLQLSGYNEQFF. The full variable domain, completed using reference TRBV5-1 and TRBJ2-1, is KAGVTQTPRYLIKTRGQQVTLSCSPISGHRSVSWYQQTPGQGLQFLFEYFSETQRNKGNFPGRFSGRQFSNSRSEMNVSTLELGDSALYLCASSLQLSGYNEQFFGPGTRLTVL.

The chain combines TRBV7-2 with TRBJ2-7; 9 bases map to TRBD1. The length of the CDR3 is 14 residues. V shed 4 bases and J 4 bases; nucleotides not matched to a gene: 5. CDR1 and CDR2 from the germline V gene are SGHTA and FQGNSA. CDR3 protein: CASSWTGTGYEQYF. The CDR3 DNA is TGTGCCAGCAGCTGGACCGGGACAGGGTACGAGCAGTACTTC.

This clone was counted a few times. The chain has TRBV21-1 and TRBJ1-4; TRBD1 is the table's D call, not checked against the DNA. TRBV21-1 is termed a pseudogene. This CDR3 region has 15 residues. This CDR3 is CARPPPGRRSEKLFF. As DNA, the CDR3 is TGTGCCCGACCGCCCCCAGGCCGGCGAAGCGAAAAACTGTTTTTT.

This clone was observed once. The chain is built from TRBV28 and TRBJ2-7; TRBD1 aligns across 10 bases. V was pared by 9 bases and J by 3 bases, with 5 bases of the junction left unmatched. Per the germline V gene, CDR1 is MDHEN and CDR2 is SYDVKM. This CDR3 has 13 amino acids. CDR3 nucleotides: TGTGCCAGTACCGGGACAGGGGTCTACGAGCAGTACTTC. Encoded protein: CASTGTGVYEQYF.

This rearrangement joins TRBV12-3 or TRBV12-4 to TRBJ2-1; possibly TRBD2 for D (5 bases). The CDR3 is 13 residues long. The ends were cut back, 4 bases at V and 3 bases at J, with 7 bases in the middle. The CDR3 DNA follows: TGTGCCAGCAGTTCCGGGAACTACAATGAGCAGTTCTTC. This encodes CASSSGNYNEQFF.

In this sample, this clone turned up a few times. The chain recombines TRBV5-1 with TRBJ2-3; 11 positions match TRBD2. Germline assignment: CDR1 SGHRS and CDR2 YFSETQ. Losses at the gene ends were 4 bases for V and 5 bases for J; bases not matched to a gene: 6. The CDR3 covers 15 residues. CDR3 region: CASSPVAGGLDTQYF. The CDR3 DNA is TGCGCCAGCAGCCCGGTAGCGGGAGGGTTAGATACGCAGTATTTT.

This clone was detected once. The CDR3 is CASSRANYGYTF. Written as DNA, the CDR3 is TGTGCCAGCAGTAGAGCTAACTATGGCTACACCTTC. The chain joins TRBV6-5 to TRBJ1-2; D call uncertain. Trimming stripped 5 bases from V and 0 bases from J, with 4 bases between. Germline V gene sequence: CDR1 MNHEY, CDR2 SVGAGI. The CDR3 totals 12 residues.

The chain recombines TRBV10-3 with TRBJ1-1, with D unclear. This CDR3 has 13 residues. The germline V gene has CDR1 ENHRY and CDR2 SYGVKD. V was clipped by 4 bases and J by 0 bases, with 6 bases between them. Here the CDR3 DNA reads TGTGCCATCAGTGCAGCGCTGAACACTGAAGCTTTCTTT. This sequence encodes CAISAALNTEAFF.

The chain recombines TRBV15 with TRBJ2-2; D might be TRBD1 (5 bases). Germline V gives CDR1 LNHNV, CDR2 YYDKDF (reference sequence). This CDR3 comprises 16 residues. V dropped 1 base and J dropped 0 bases, with 9 bases sitting between them. The CDR3 DNA reads TGTGCCACCAGCAGAGGGGGCACTTCGAACACCGGGGAGCTGTTTTTT. It codes for CATSRGGTSNTGELFF.

This chain joins TRBV18 and TRBJ2-1, with D maybe TRBD1 (5 bases). The CDR3 runs 13 residues. The germline V gene has CDR1 KGHSH and CDR2 LQKENI. The V end lost 6 bases, the J end lost 4 bases, and 10 bases lay between the germline ends. The CDR3 DNA reads as TGTGCCAGCTCGCTCGACAGTTACAATGAGCAGTTCTTC. As protein: CASSLDSYNEQFF.

The chain recombines TRBV28 with TRBJ2-3; TRBD2 aligns across 7 bases. In germline, CDR1 is MDHEN, CDR2 SYDVKM. V lost 10 bases to trimming and J lost 4 bases; unmatched junction nucleotides: 8. This CDR3 has 13 amino acids. DNA for the CDR3: TGTGCCACCATAAAGCGGGAATCAGATACGCAGTATTTT. Its translation: CATIKRESDTQYF.

This chain connects TRBV15 to TRBJ2-7; 8 positions match TRBD1. Looked up from germline, CDR1 is LNHNV and CDR2 is YYDKDF (reference sequence). The CDR3 totals 15 residues. The J segment lost 4 bases and the V segment lost 0 bases, leaving 5 bases of the junction unmatched. CDR3 loop: CATSRDSGQGYEQYF. The CDR3 region has the DNA TGTGCCACCAGCAGAGATTCAGGACAGGGATACGAGCAGTACTTC. Full variable domain (rest looked up from reference TRBV15 and TRBJ2-7): DAMVIQNPRYQVTQFGKPVTLSCSQTLNHNVMYWYQQKSSQAPKLLFHYYDKDFNNEADTPDNFQSRRPNTSFCFLDIRSPGLGDTAMYLCATSRDSGQGYEQYFGPGTRLTVT.

CDR3 region: CASSLVLAGGSETQYF. DNA for the CDR3: TGTGCCAGCAGCTTGGTTCTAGCGGGAGGATCAGAGACCCAGTACTTC. The genes are TRBV5-5 and TRBJ2-5, with TRBD2 matching over 11 bases. The CDR3 has 16 amino acids. With 0 bases clipped from V and 4 bases from J, the junction kept 5 bases outside the gene matches. Germline CDR1 reads SGHKS; CDR2 reads YYEKEE (reference sequence).

The chain couples TRBV6-4 to TRBJ2-3; TRBD2 is a possible D gene (5 bases). V was pared by 2 bases and J by 7 bases, with 10 bases between. Per the germline V gene, CDR1 is MRHNA and CDR2 is SNTAGT. The CDR3 extends over 13 amino acids. The CDR3 DNA reads TGTGCCAGCAGTGACGAGGGTAGGAATACGCAGTATTTT. Its protein product is CASSDEGRNTQYF.

The chain links TRBV6-5 to TRBJ1-1; D gene unclear. Deletions cut 8 bases from V and 3 bases from J, with 13 bases between. The length of the CDR3 is 13 residues. Germline V gene lookup returns CDR1 MNHEY and CDR2 SVGAGI. CDR3 bases: TGTGCCAGCGCAAGGGAGGTGGACACTGAAGCTTTCTTT. Translating it yields CASAREVDTEAFF.

This chain connects TRBV5-1 to TRBJ2-2; D not certain. The V gene's germline CDR1 is SGHRS and CDR2 YFSETQ. V lost 4 bases and J lost 2, with 12 bases in between. The length of the CDR3 is 15 residues. The CDR3 sequence is CASSNLARNTGELFF. Here the CDR3 DNA reads TGCGCCAGCAGCAATTTAGCCCGAAACACCGGGGAGCTGTTTTTT.

This chain connects TRBV14 to TRBJ2-7, with 7 bases that match TRBD2. Per germline, CDR1 SGHDN and CDR2 FVKESK. J gave up 3 bases and V 4 bases, and 6 bases lay outside the gene matches. The CDR3 is 14 amino acids. CDR3 residues: CASSPIGGIYEQYF. Written as DNA, the CDR3 is TGTGCCAGCAGCCCCATCGGGGGGATCTACGAGCAGTACTTC.